One and the same sample provided the 3 T cell receptor beta chains below, sequenced in a study of blood T cell repertoires in COVID-19. Libraries were prepared by immunoSEQ multiplex PCR; TCRdb keeps only in-frame clonotypes and omits some of them. The sample has 100,000 to 150,000 clones; about four fifths are singletons. Material: peripheral blood. These receptors all come from an older man with active or convalescent COVID-19.

V and J are TRBV30 and TRBJ1-2, with D maybe TRBD1 (5 bases). V lost 3 bases, J lost 7 bases, and 15 bases lay in between. Germline V CDR1 and CDR2: GTSNPN, SVGIG (reference sequence). This CDR3 contains 13 residues. This CDR3 reads CAWSRVQGGGYTF. The CDR3, as DNA: TGTGCCTGGAGCAGGGTGCAGGGAGGTGGCTACACCTTC.

The chain uses TRBV6-5 and TRBJ1-1; no clear D gene. V lost 7 bases and J lost 8, with 20 bases in between. CDR1 and CDR2 (germline): MNHEY, SVGAGI. The CDR3 runs to 14 residues. This CDR3 is CASTLTSHLGEAFF. CDR3 DNA: TGTGCCAGCACCCTCACATCCCACCTCGGGGAAGCTTTCTTT.

The chain has TRBV13 and TRBJ1-2, with D possibly matching TRBD1 (5 bases). The CDR3 runs to 13 residues. V lost 1 base to trimming and J lost 6 bases, with 9 bases between them. Germline CDR1 and CDR2: PRHDT and FYEKMQ (reference sequence). The CDR3 loop reads CASSLEWGNGYTF. As DNA, the CDR3 is TGTGCCAGCAGCTTAGAGTGGGGCAATGGCTACACCTTC.